This passage covers 10 T cell receptor beta chains from one sample sequenced in a study of blood T cell repertoires in COVID-19 (dated by TCRdb to about 2020). The library was generated by the immunoSEQ multiplex PCR assay. The table was pulled from immuneACCESS by TCRdb, which kept in-frame rearrangements only. Such tables lose some clones; where checked, under half of the loss comes from unresolved V genes, and the rest has no known cause. This sample is represented by about 120,000 clones; roughly four fifths of them were singletons. The top ten clonotypes cover 8.5% to 12% of the sample. The specimen was peripheral blood. These receptors were collected from a human donor in a cohort sampled during active COVID-19.

This clone was seen a few times. This rearrangement joins TRBV5-3 to TRBJ2-1; TRBD2 aligns across 11 bases. TRBV5-3 is marked as an open reading frame, function uncertain. The V gene end was trimmed by 7 bases and the J gene end by 8 bases; junction bases not matched to a gene: 5. This CDR3 comprises 13 residues. The CDR3 sequence: CARYLAGGHEQFF. CDR3 nucleotide sequence: TGTGCCAGATACCTAGCGGGGGGTCATGAGCAGTTCTTC.

The chain recombines TRBV15 with TRBJ1-1, with D tentatively TRBD1 (5 bases). The length of the CDR3 is 12 residues. Per germline, CDR1 LNHNV and CDR2 YYDKDF (reference sequence). The V gene lost 8 bases and the J gene lost 3 bases, with 10 bases spanning the gap. In DNA, the CDR3 is TGTGCCACCGGCGGGGCGGACACTGAAGCTTTCTTT. Protein sequence: CATGGADTEAFF.

The V gene is TRBV7-2, the J gene TRBJ2-7, with 7 bases that match TRBD1. The V and J ends lost 5 bases and 6 bases, in that order; junction bases with no gene match: 13. The CDR3 runs to 15 residues. Per germline, CDR1 SGHTA and CDR2 FQGNSA. CDR3 DNA: TGTGCCAGCAGCCGCCGACAGGGTCTTGAGAGCGAGCAGTACTTC. Protein sequence: CASSRRQGLESEQYF.

The genes are TRBV7-2 and TRBJ2-5; no firm D call. CDR1 is SGHTA, CDR2 FQGNSA, per germline. The CDR3 sequence is 13 residues long. V dropped 5 bases and J dropped 2 bases, with 9 bases sitting between them. The CDR3: CASSPYLQETQYF. In DNA form, the CDR3 reads TGTGCCAGCAGCCCCTACTTACAAGAGACCCAGTACTTC.

This chain uses TRBV6-2 or TRBV6-3 with TRBJ2-7, with 8 bases aligning to TRBD1. V was clipped by 2 bases and J by 3 bases; unmatched bases: 9. The germline CDR1 and CDR2 sequences are MNHEY and SVGEGT. The CDR3 has 16 amino acids. The CDR3 is CASSYRPGQANYEQYF. The CDR3, as DNA: TGTGCCAGCAGTTACAGACCGGGACAGGCGAACTACGAGCAGTACTTC.

CDR3: CASSDLRGNTIYF. The CDR3 DNA sequence: TGTGCCAGTAGTGATTTGCGGGGAAACACCATATATTTT. V is TRBV19 and J is TRBJ1-3; D gene ambiguous. This CDR3 spans 13 amino acids. The V and J ends lost 5 bases and 4 bases respectively, with 9 bases between them. Germline loops: CDR1 LNHDA, CDR2 SQIVND (reference sequence).

This clone was detected once. V and J are TRBV6-5 and TRBJ2-5; D is ambiguous. V was clipped by 0 bases and J by 3 bases, with 11 bases between them. Per the germline V gene, CDR1 is MNHEY and CDR2 is SVGAGI. The CDR3 has 15 residues. DNA of the CDR3: TGTGCCAGCAGTTACTCGATTTGGCAGAAAGAGACCCAGTACTTC. It codes for CASSYSIWQKETQYF.

The V call is TRBV5-6, the J call TRBJ1-1; D remains unclear. The CDR3 is 13 residues long. The V end lost 2 bases, the J end lost 3 bases, and 8 bases lay between the germline ends. Germline V gene data show CDR1 as SGHDT and CDR2 as YYEEEE. CDR3 in amino acids: CASSFKRDTEAFF. The DNA of the CDR3 is TGTGCCAGCAGCTTTAAGAGGGACACTGAAGCTTTCTTT.

The chain links TRBV7-6 to TRBJ2-7; 10 nucleotides agree with TRBD1. Trimming at V came to 2 bases and at J to 2 bases, leaving 9 bases not matched to a gene. Germline CDR1 and CDR2: SGHVS and FNYEAQ. CDR3 length equals 17 residues. The CDR3 spells CASSLSSPGTGAYEQYF. The CDR3 DNA is TGTGCCAGCAGCTTATCATCCCCCGGGACAGGGGCCTACGAGCAGTACTTC.

This clone has only a few counts. The chain has TRBV10-3 and TRBJ2-7; a possible D gene is TRBD2 (5 bases). This CDR3 has 14 amino acids. Trimming removed 6 bases at V and 1 base at J, with 13 bases between. Germline V CDR1 and CDR2: ENHRY, SYGVKD. The CDR3 DNA follows: TGTGCCATCAGGCGTGGGTGGGAGTCCTACGAGCAGTACTTC. Translation: CAIRRGWESYEQYF.